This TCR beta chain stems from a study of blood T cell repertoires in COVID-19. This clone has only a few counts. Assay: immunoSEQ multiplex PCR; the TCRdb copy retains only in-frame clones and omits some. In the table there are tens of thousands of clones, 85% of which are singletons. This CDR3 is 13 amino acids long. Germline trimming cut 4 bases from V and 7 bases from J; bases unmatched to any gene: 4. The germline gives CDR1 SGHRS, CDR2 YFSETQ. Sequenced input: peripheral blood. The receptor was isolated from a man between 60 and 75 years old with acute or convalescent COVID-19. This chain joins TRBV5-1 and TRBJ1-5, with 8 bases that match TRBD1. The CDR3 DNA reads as TGCGCCAGCAGCCCCGGACAGGGCCAGCCCCAGCATTTT. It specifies CASSPGQGQPQHF.